The next 21 T cell receptor beta chains were all read from a single sample in a study of blood T cell repertoires in COVID-19 (dated by TCRdb to the early 2020s). The library was produced with the immunoSEQ multiplex PCR assay. Here the immuneACCESS table is served through TCRdb, limited to in-frame sequences with V and J called. Missing clones are a known gap in these copies; in checked studies unresolved V genes cover under half, and the rest lacks a known reason. This sample lists tens of thousands of clones; approximately 86% were detected once. 4.5% to 5.5% of the sample is held by the ten biggest clonotypes. Sequencing input: peripheral blood. The receptors come from a man in his fifties or sixties with active or convalescent COVID-19.

CDR3 nucleotide sequence: TGTGCCAGCAGTTTTTCAGGGGACCAGCCCCAGCATTTT. Protein product: CASSFSGDQPQHF. The V gene is TRBV12-3 or TRBV12-4, the J gene TRBJ1-5, with TRBD1 as a possible D gene (6 bases). Between the trimmed V and J ends, which lost 3 bases and 7 bases, there was a span of 10 bases. The CDR3 runs to 13 residues.

This chain links TRBV7-2 with TRBJ1-1; 8 positions agree with TRBD1. This CDR3 is built from 14 residues. Per germline, CDR1 SGHTA and CDR2 FQGNSA. Trimming cost V 5 bases and J 2 bases; bases outside gene matches: 4. The CDR3 protein is CASSNQGANTEAFF. CDR3 bases: TGTGCCAGCAGCAACCAGGGGGCCAACACTGAAGCTTTCTTT. The complete variable domain, with remaining parts taken from reference TRBV7-2 and TRBJ1-1, reads GAGVSQSPSNKVTEKGKDVELRCDPISGHTALYWYRQSLGQGLEFLIYFQGNSAPDKSGLPSDRFSAERTGGSVSTLTIQRTQQEDSAVYLCASSNQGANTEAFFGQGTRLTVV.

J is TRBJ2-3 and V is TRBV5-1; 12 bases match TRBD1. This CDR3 has 16 residues. J gave up 4 bases and V 4 bases, and 7 bases lay outside the gene matches. Germline CDR1 is SGHRS and CDR2 is YFSETQ. The CDR3 DNA reads TGCGCCAGCAGCATGCCGGGACAGGGGGCATCAGATACGCAGTATTTT. It codes for CASSMPGQGASDTQYF.

The rearrangement joins TRBV6-6 to TRBJ2-2; 7 nucleotides align to TRBD2. With V trimmed by 5 bases and J by 5 bases, 5 bases remained unmatched. This CDR3 is built from 14 residues. From germline, CDR1 is MNHNY and CDR2 SVGAGI (reference sequence). The CDR3 sequence is CASSPGGGTGELFF. CDR3 coding DNA: TGTGCCAGCAGTCCCGGGGGAGGGACCGGGGAGCTGTTTTTT.

A single count supports this clone. This chain joins TRBV5-1 and TRBJ1-5; 8 bases line up with TRBD1. V shed 5 bases and J 6 bases; nucleotides not matched to a gene: 7. The CDR3 totals 14 residues. The germline V gene encodes CDR1 SGHRS and CDR2 YFSETQ. The CDR3 nucleotides read TGCGCCAGCAGTATCAGGACAGGGAGTCAGCCCCAGCATTTT. It encodes CASSIRTGSQPQHF.

The chain links TRBV5-4 to TRBJ2-1; D is possibly TRBD2 (6 bases). CDR3 size: 15 residues. Trimming removed 4 bases at V and 7 bases at J, with 18 bases between. Germline V gene data show CDR1 as SGHNT and CDR2 as YYREEE (reference sequence). The chain's CDR3 is CASSLPGGSGNEQFF. CDR3 nucleotide sequence: TGTGCCAGCAGCCTCCCCGGGGGTAGCGGTAATGAGCAGTTCTTC.

The chain couples TRBV30 to TRBJ2-2; 9 positions agree with TRBD1. The CDR3 has 17 residues. V trimming: 1 base; J trimming: 13 bases; junction bases outside the gene matches: 19. The germline V gene has CDR1 GTSNPN and CDR2 SVGIG (reference sequence). This chain's CDR3 is CAWSGTGATVTGSGLFF. CDR3 nucleotides: TGTGCCTGGAGTGGGACAGGGGCTACCGTCACGGGGTCGGGGCTGTTTTTT.

This chain links TRBV28 with TRBJ1-4, with D possibly matching TRBD1 (5 bases). CDR1 and CDR2 from the germline V gene are MDHEN and SYDVKM. This CDR3 spans 15 amino acids. The V gene lost 5 bases and the J gene lost 3 bases, with 13 bases spanning the gap. In nucleotides, the CDR3 is TGTGCCAGCAGTCGCCGGGACTGGGCTAATGAAAAACTGTTTTTT. It encodes CASSRRDWANEKLFF.

This clone was observed a handful of times. The J gene is TRBJ1-1, the V gene TRBV7-9; a weak D match, TRBD1 (6 bases). The CDR3 covers 11 residues. Looked up from germline, CDR1 is SEHNR and CDR2 is FQNEAQ (reference sequence). Trimming took off 5 bases at V and 6 bases at J, with 7 bases between the two ends. This CDR3 reads CASSRTAEAFF. The CDR3 DNA sequence: TGTGCCAGCAGCAGGACAGCTGAAGCTTTCTTT.

This sequence joins TRBV7-2 and TRBJ2-3, with a weak D call TRBD2 (5 bases). The germline CDR1 and CDR2 sequences are SGHTA and FQGNSA. V was pared by 4 bases and J by 6 bases, with 14 bases between. The length of the CDR3 is 14 residues. The CDR3, as DNA: TGTGCCAGCAGCTCCGGACTGGAAACCGATACGCAGTATTTT. This codes for CASSSGLETDTQYF.

This chain links TRBV3-1 (or the pseudogene TRBV3-2) with TRBJ1-2; D uncertain. With 0 bases removed from V and 8 bases from J, the gap between germline ends came to 10 bases. The CDR3 length is 13 residues. Germline loops: CDR1 LGHDT, CDR2 YNNKEL (reference sequence). The CDR3 protein is CASSQDPRIGYTF. In DNA, the CDR3 is TGTGCCAGCAGCCAAGATCCGAGGATCGGCTACACCTTC.

The V and J genes are TRBV4-3 and TRBJ2-3; 8 nucleotides agree with TRBD2. Looked up from germline, CDR1 is LGHNA and CDR2 is YSLEER. The J segment lost 2 bases and the V segment lost 0 bases, leaving 10 bases of the junction unmatched. The CDR3 runs 18 residues. The CDR3 DNA reads TGCGCCAGCAGCCAAGAGGTAGCTAGCGGGCTACTCACAGATACGCAGTATTTT. This gives the protein CASSQEVASGLLTDTQYF.

V and J are TRBV14 and TRBJ1-1; possible D gene TRBD1, 6 bases. This CDR3 comprises 14 residues. Germline V gene sequence: CDR1 SGHDN, CDR2 FVKESK. V gave up 2 bases and J gave up 5 bases, with 12 bases separating them. The CDR3 nucleotides are TGTGCCAGCAGCCAACTGGGGGCATCTACTGAAGCTTTCTTT. Protein sequence: CASSQLGASTEAFF.

The chain recombines TRBV19 with TRBJ1-2; TRBD1 agrees at 9 bases. The CDR3 consists of 17 residues. V was pared by 5 bases and J by 4 bases, with 14 bases of the junction left unmatched. Germline V gene data show CDR1 as LNHDA and CDR2 as SQIVND (reference sequence). The CDR3 DNA is TGTGCCAGTAGTCGATCCGGGACAGGGCGAGTCTCCTATGGCTACACCTTC. Its protein product is CASSRSGTGRVSYGYTF.

The CDR3 DNA reads TGTGCCAGCAGCCGGATGGAAGACACCACCTACGAGCAGTACTTC. This translates into CASSRMEDTTYEQYF. V is TRBV3-1 (or the pseudogene TRBV3-2) and J is TRBJ2-7; D not certain. V was trimmed by 4 bases and J by 2 bases, leaving 15 bases between them. Germline V gives CDR1 LGHDT, CDR2 YNNKEL (reference sequence). The CDR3 spans 15 residues.

A single count supports this clone. The chain employs TRBV29-1 and TRBJ2-4, with 7 bases identical to TRBD1. The J segment lost 0 bases and the V segment lost 6 bases, leaving 11 bases of the junction unmatched. The CDR3 is 16 amino acids. Germline V gene data show CDR1 as SQVTM and CDR2 as ANQGSEA. CDR3 coding DNA: TGCAGCGTCCATGTGGCAGGGGGTATAGCCAAAAACATTCAGTACTTC. Protein product: CSVHVAGGIAKNIQYF.

This clone came up once. The chain links TRBV2 to TRBJ1-6; D gene ambiguous. The germline gives CDR1 SNHLY, CDR2 FYNNEI. Trimming pared 1 base from V and 0 bases from J, leaving 10 bases between. CDR3 size: 17 residues. This CDR3 reads CASSEGLLSSYNSPLHF. DNA of the CDR3: TGTGCCAGCAGTGAAGGATTATTGAGCTCCTATAATTCACCCCTCCACTTT. The variable domain in full, with the rest retrieved from reference TRBV2 and TRBJ1-6, is EPEVTQTPSHQVTQMGQEVILRCVPISNHLYFYWYRQILGQKVEFLVSFYNNEISEKSEIFDDQFSVERPDGSNFTLKIRSTKLEDSAMYFCASSEGLLSSYNSPLHFGNGTRLTVT.

The V gene is TRBV6-5, the J gene TRBJ1-5; tentatively, D is TRBD1 (6 bases). The germline V gene has CDR1 MNHEY and CDR2 SVGAGI. This CDR3 comprises 15 residues. V lost 2 bases, J lost 0 bases, and 8 bases lay in between. This CDR3 reads CASSYGQHSNQPQHF. In nucleotides, the CDR3 is TGTGCCAGCAGTTACGGACAGCATAGCAATCAGCCCCAGCATTTT.

The chain has TRBV29-1 and TRBJ2-7, with D maybe TRBD1 (5 bases). V lost 3 bases and J 1 base, leaving 10 bases between the germline ends. Germline V gene data show CDR1 as SQVTM and CDR2 as ANQGSEA. There are 13 residues in the CDR3. CDR3 sequence reads: CSVDDQGSYEQYF. In DNA form, the CDR3 reads TGCAGCGTTGATGACCAGGGTTCCTACGAGCAGTACTTC.

J is TRBJ1-6 and V is TRBV28; possibly TRBD1 for D (5 bases). From germline, CDR1 is MDHEN and CDR2 SYDVKM. The CDR3 loop spans 12 amino acids. The V gene lost 7 bases and the J gene lost 13 bases, with 14 bases spanning the gap. The CDR3 DNA is TGTGCCAGCACCGCGGGACCCTTCCCCCTCCACTTT. Amino acid sequence: CASTAGPFPLHF. Full variable domain (outside the CDR3, taken from reference TRBV28 and TRBJ1-6): DVKVTQSSRYLVKRTGEKVFLECVQDMDHENMFWYRQDPGLGLRLIYFSYDVKMKEKGDIPEGYSVSREKKERFSLILESASTNQTSMYLCASTAGPFPLHFGNGTRLTVT.

The CDR3 loop reads CASSLTGTEQFNYGYTF. The CDR3 DNA is TGTGCCAGCAGCCTAACAGGGACAGAACAATTCAACTATGGCTACACCTTC. The chain uses TRBV7-8 and TRBJ1-2; 7 bases agree with TRBD1. Germline V lookup: CDR1 SGHVS, CDR2 FQNEAQ. V was clipped by 5 bases and J by 2 bases; unmatched bases: 14. The CDR3 has 17 residues.